Reported below is one TCR beta chain. Germline V gene data show CDR1 as SGHVS and CDR2 as FNYEAQ. The CDR3 spans 15 residues. V lost 5 bases to trimming and J lost 6 bases; unmatched junction nucleotides: 7. The data were obtained in a study of shared clonotypes between healthy human individuals. On the study more broadly: The composition of the donors was a couple of women and a few men aged 18 to 49.

Deep-level running was used for the assay. This table comes from immunoSEQ multiplex PCR, and its TCRdb copy is limited to in-frame clones, with some not included. The sample includes more than 1,200,000 clones, approximately 98.5% seen only once; the top ten take under 0.45%. The sample consisted of naive CD4+ T cells sorted from blood. Subset indicated: CD45RA+ positively selected. This chain joins TRBV7-6 and TRBJ2-2, with 9 bases fitting TRBD2. The source of this sequence is a man aged 30 to 39 in good health. CDR3 residues: CASSKLSGSAGELFF. The CDR3 DNA follows: TGTGCCAGCAGCAAACTTAGCGGGAGTGCCGGGGAGCTGTTTTTT.